Each of the 26 T cell receptor beta chains below was sequenced from the same sample in a study of blood T cell repertoires in COVID-19. Libraries were prepared by immunoSEQ multiplex PCR; TCRdb keeps only in-frame clonotypes and omits some of them. The sample comprises about 360,000 clones, about 86% of which are singletons, and roughly 6.6% rests with the top ten. The source material was peripheral blood. These receptors were collected from an older woman with COVID-19, enrolled during active disease.

The chain links TRBV27 to TRBJ2-5; 12 bases are a match to TRBD2. V shed 2 bases, J shed 4 bases, and the junction held 8 bases outside the gene matches. Germline CDR1 reads MNHEY; CDR2 reads SMNVEV (reference sequence). CDR3 length: 17 amino acids. In DNA form, the CDR3 reads TGTGCCAGCAGTTTAAAGGCTAGCGGGGGGGCCGTAGAGACCCAGTACTTC. Translating gives CASSLKASGGAVETQYF.

V and J are TRBV9 and TRBJ2-2; tentatively, D is TRBD2 (6 bases). V was trimmed by 3 bases and J by 6 bases, leaving 18 bases between them. The CDR3 covers 16 residues. The V gene's germline CDR1 is SGDLS and CDR2 YYNGEE. The CDR3 loop reads CASSARLEEIAGELFF. CDR3 coding DNA: TGTGCCAGCAGCGCAAGACTAGAAGAGATCGCCGGGGAGCTGTTTTTT.

The chain has TRBV14 and TRBJ1-1, with 12 bases fitting TRBD1. There are 16 residues in the CDR3. The J segment lost 5 bases and the V segment lost 5 bases, leaving 9 bases of the junction unmatched. CDR1 and CDR2 (germline): SGHDN, FVKESK. CDR3 in DNA: TGTGCCAGCAGCGCCGGGACAGGGGGCGTCGGAACTGAAGCTTTCTTT. Protein: CASSAGTGGVGTEAFF.

V is TRBV3-1 (or the pseudogene TRBV3-2) and J is TRBJ2-2; TRBD1 might be the D (5 bases). Trimming removed 0 bases from V and 7 bases from J, with 9 bases in between. The CDR3 runs to 14 residues. Germline V gene sequence: CDR1 LGHDT, CDR2 YNNKEL (reference sequence). The CDR3 here is CASSQDPGYGELFF. CDR3 DNA: TGTGCCAGCAGCCAAGATCCAGGGTACGGGGAGCTGTTTTTT.

This sequence joins TRBV5-1 and TRBJ1-1, with TRBD1 identical over 7 bases. Trimming took 5 bases from V and 0 from J; bases not matched to a gene: 10. The CDR3 length is 16 residues. CDR1 SGHRS and CDR2 YFSETQ come from the germline V gene. The CDR3 reads CASRRQGGPLNTEAFF. The CDR3 DNA reads as TGCGCCAGCAGGAGGCAGGGGGGACCTTTGAACACTGAAGCTTTCTTT. The whole variable domain, remainder taken from reference TRBV5-1 and TRBJ1-1, is KAGVTQTPRYLIKTRGQQVTLSCSPISGHRSVSWYQQTPGQGLQFLFEYFSETQRNKGNFPGRFSGRQFSNSRSEMNVSTLELGDSALYLCASRRQGGPLNTEAFFGQGTRLTVV.

The chain joins TRBV7-9 to TRBJ1-2; perhaps TRBD1 as D (5 bases). Looked up from germline, CDR1 is SEHNR and CDR2 is FQNEAQ (reference sequence). The germline V and J ends were trimmed by 5 bases and 5 bases, with 18 bases remaining between them. The CDR3 covers 15 residues. The CDR3 coding sequence is TGTGCCAGCAGCCTCCAACAGGCGATCATTTATGGCTACACCTTC. Protein sequence: CASSLQQAIIYGYTF.

The CDR3 reads CASSLSGGTEAFF. DNA for the CDR3: TGTGCCAGCAGCTTATCAGGGGGCACTGAAGCTTTCTTT. The chain employs TRBV7-3 and TRBJ1-1, with 7 bases lining up with TRBD1. This CDR3 comprises 13 residues. V was pared by 2 bases and J by 4 bases, with 1 base of the junction left unmatched. CDR1 is SGHTA and CDR2 is FQGTGA in the germline V gene.

This chain joins TRBV5-6 and TRBJ2-6, with 8 bases lining up with TRBD2. Trimming cost V 2 bases and J 1 base; bases outside gene matches: 5. Per germline, CDR1 SGHDT and CDR2 YYEEEE. The CDR3 contains 17 residues. The CDR3 DNA sequence: TGTGCCAGCAGCTTTCGAGCGGGGGTTTCTGGGGCCAACGTCCTGACTTTC. This sequence encodes CASSFRAGVSGANVLTF.

In DNA form, the CDR3 reads TGCGCCAGCAGCCCGGGAATCTCCAATGAGCAGTTCTTC. Amino acids: CASSPGISNEQFF. The J gene is TRBJ2-1, the V gene TRBV5-1; the D gene is possibly TRBD2 (5 bases). CDR3 length: 13 residues. V lost 4 bases, J lost 6 bases, and 11 bases lay in between. Germline V CDR1 and CDR2: SGHRS, YFSETQ.

CDR3 amino acids: CASSTGRNSPLHF. DNA for the CDR3: TGTGCCAGCAGCACAGGCCGTAATTCACCCCTCCACTTT. V gene TRBV4-2 combines with J gene TRBJ1-6; tentative D call: TRBD1 (5 bases). Germline CDR1 reads LGHNA; CDR2 reads YNFKEQ. This CDR3 has 13 amino acids. V dropped 5 bases and J dropped 6 bases, with 8 bases sitting between them.

The chain carries TRBV5-6 and TRBJ2-7, with 7 bases identical to TRBD1. The CDR3 spans 16 residues. V dropped 1 base and J dropped 1; count of bases not matched to a gene: 8. Germline V gene data show CDR1 as SGHDT and CDR2 as YYEEEE. This CDR3 is CASSLSGQHRSYEQYF. In DNA, the CDR3 is TGTGCCAGCAGCTTGTCGGGACAGCACCGTTCCTACGAGCAGTACTTC.

This sequence joins TRBV4-1 and TRBJ1-4; 8 bases align to TRBD1. The V gene's germline CDR1 is MGHRA and CDR2 YSYEKL. This CDR3 spans 15 amino acids. V was clipped by 2 bases and J by 4 bases; unmatched bases: 3. CDR3 DNA sequence: TGCGCCAGCAGCCAATTGACAGGGGATAATGAAAAACTGTTTTTT. Residues: CASSQLTGDNEKLFF.

V and J are TRBV6-5 and TRBJ2-5, with D maybe TRBD1 (5 bases). In germline, CDR1 is MNHEY, CDR2 SVGAGI. The CDR3 runs 15 residues. Trimming shortened V by 6 bases and J by 2 bases, and 16 bases separated the two germline ends. CDR3 DNA sequence: TGTGCCAGCAGAGGGCGACAGACCCTTCAAGAGACCCAGTACTTC. This translates into CASRGRQTLQETQYF.

The V and J genes are TRBV30 and TRBJ1-5; weak D call: TRBD1 (6 bases). Germline-derived CDR1 and CDR2 are GTSNPN and SVGIG (reference sequence). This CDR3 region has 14 residues. The V end was cut by 0 bases, the J end by 7 bases, with 13 bases between. In DNA, the CDR3 is TGTGCCTGGAGTGTACTAGGGGGACGCCAGCCCCAGCATTTT. Encoded protein: CAWSVLGGRQPQHF.

This chain links TRBV24-1 with TRBJ2-7; 10 nucleotides align to TRBD2. The ends lost 9 bases at V and 2 bases at J; junction bases unmatched: 6. The germline V gene has CDR1 KGHDR and CDR2 SFDVKD. The CDR3 is made up of 14 amino acids. The CDR3 bases are TGTGCCACCTCGACTAGCGGGTCTCCCTACGAGCAGTACTTC. Protein: CATSTSGSPYEQYF.

The chain has TRBV5-1 and TRBJ2-1, with 11 bases lining up with TRBD2. The CDR3 is 16 residues long. With 1 base clipped from V and 3 bases from J, the junction kept 3 bases outside the gene matches. The germline V gene has CDR1 SGHRS and CDR2 YFSETQ. CDR3 coding DNA: TGCGCCAGCAGCTTGATGACTAGCGGGGACTACAATGAGCAGTTCTTC. Translating it yields CASSLMTSGDYNEQFF.

The sample holds one count of this clone. V usage is TRBV7-9 and J usage is TRBJ1-2; weak D call: TRBD1 (5 bases). V was trimmed by 2 bases and J by 4 bases, leaving 14 bases between them. The length of the CDR3 is 15 residues. Per germline, CDR1 SEHNR and CDR2 FQNEAQ (reference sequence). The DNA of the CDR3 is TGTGCCAGCAGCTTAAAGGGGTCGACAGTCTATGGCTACACCTTC. Translation: CASSLKGSTVYGYTF. Filled out from reference TRBV7-9 and TRBJ1-2, the complete variable domain reads DTGVSQNPRHKITKRGQNVTFRCDPISEHNRLYWYRQTLGQGPEFLTYFQNEAQLEKSRLLSDRFSAERPKGSFSTLEIQRTEQGDSAMYLCASSLKGSTVYGYTFGSGTRLTVV.

The J gene is TRBJ2-3, the V gene TRBV6-1; D possibly corresponds to TRBD2 (6 bases). The CDR3 consists of 15 residues. With 1 base removed from V and 4 bases from J, the gap between germline ends came to 12 bases. From germline, CDR1 is MNHNS and CDR2 SASEGT. The CDR3 sequence is CASSEVGGIADTQYF. The CDR3, as DNA: TGTGCCAGCAGTGAAGTTGGGGGGATTGCAGATACGCAGTATTTT.

The chain joins TRBV5-1 to TRBJ2-5; possibly TRBD1 for D (6 bases). This CDR3 has 16 amino acids. Deletions cut 0 bases from V and 1 base from J, with 13 bases between. From germline, CDR1 is SGHRS and CDR2 YFSETQ. CDR3: CASSLGSTGPQETQYF. CDR3 bases: TGCGCCAGCAGCTTGGGATCGACAGGTCCCCAAGAGACCCAGTACTTC.

V usage is TRBV3-1 (or the pseudogene TRBV3-2) and J usage is TRBJ1-2, with D perhaps TRBD1 (5 bases). V was cut by 3 bases and J by 7 bases, with 15 bases left in between. The CDR3 contains 14 residues. The germline V gene has CDR1 LGHDT and CDR2 YNNKEL (reference sequence). Written as DNA, the CDR3 is TGTGCCAGCAGCCACTCGGTCGGGGGGTTTGGCTACACCTTC. Translating gives CASSHSVGGFGYTF.

The chain has TRBV27 and TRBJ1-6; no definite D call. Germline loops: CDR1 MNHEY, CDR2 SMNVEV (reference sequence). This CDR3 is 13 amino acids long. The V gene lost 6 bases and the J gene lost 9 bases, with 12 bases spanning the gap. CDR3 loop: CASSLERGSPLHF. The CDR3 DNA reads TGTGCCAGCAGCCTAGAAAGAGGTTCACCCCTCCACTTT.

This clone is a singleton in its sample. The rearrangement joins TRBV6-2 or TRBV6-3 to TRBJ2-7, with 7 bases fitting TRBD1. CDR1 is MNHEY and CDR2 is SVGEGT in the germline V gene. The CDR3 has 13 residues. V lost 6 bases, J lost 3 bases, and 5 bases stayed unmatched. The CDR3 DNA reads TGTGCCAGCAGCCTCAGGGGGAGCTACGAGCAGTACTTC. Translation gives CASSLRGSYEQYF.

The chain recombines TRBV5-1 with TRBJ2-7, with D uncertain. CDR1 SGHRS and CDR2 YFSETQ come from the germline V gene. Trimming took off 0 bases at V and 5 bases at J, with 18 bases between the two ends. This CDR3 region has 16 residues. CDR3 DNA: TGCGCCAGCAGCTTGGTGTTTGGTCAGGATTTCGACGAGCAGTACTTC. Its protein product is CASSLVFGQDFDEQYF.

J is TRBJ2-1 and V is TRBV7-8; TRBD2 is a possible D gene (7 bases). V was shortened by 0 bases and J by 4 bases, with 10 bases between the two germline ends. Germline V CDR1 and CDR2: SGHVS, FQNEAQ. CDR3 length: 15 amino acids. The CDR3 here is CASSLAGGPYNEQFF. DNA for the CDR3: TGTGCCAGCAGCTTAGCGGGGGGGCCTTACAATGAGCAGTTCTTC.

The chain joins TRBV19 to TRBJ2-7, with 7 bases lining up with TRBD1. Trimming cost V 4 bases and J 3 bases; bases outside gene matches: 6. Germline CDR1 reads LNHDA; CDR2 reads SQIVND (reference sequence). This CDR3 is 14 amino acids long. CDR3 amino acids: CASSKDRVNYEQYF. As DNA, the CDR3 is TGTGCCAGTAGTAAAGACAGGGTAAACTACGAGCAGTACTTC.

The chain is built from TRBV11-2 and TRBJ2-3, with 7 positions matching TRBD2. The CDR3 length is 14 residues. Looked up from germline, CDR1 is SGHAT and CDR2 is FQNNGV. J gave up 9 bases and V 4 bases, and 10 bases lay outside the gene matches. Here the CDR3 DNA reads TGTGCCAGCAGCTGGGGGGAGGGCGTGAACACGCAGTATTTT. Translated, it gives CASSWGEGVNTQYF.